The text below deals with one T cell receptor beta chain. The sample is drawn from a study of blood T cell repertoires in COVID-19. About the research overall: COVID-19 samples from acute and convalescent phases originated in the United States, Italy and Spain. T cells, B-cell-depleted T cells, or PBMCs supplied cDNA or gDNA.

The V gene's germline CDR1 is SGHAT and CDR2 FQNNGV. V was pared by 5 bases and J by 4 bases, with 18 bases between. CDR3 length: 16 amino acids. Per the authors' pipeline: Using reference gene primer amplification, nucleated cell counts were estimated. Using immunoSEQ multiplex PCR, the repertoire was profiled, and TCRdb retains in-frame clones only, with some absent. The D gene and trimming were derived from the DNA, and the V and J assignments and clone size from that table. The sample has about 250,000 clones; roughly 88% are singletons. The receptor was isolated from a woman in her 30s with COVID-19, enrolled during active disease. This rearrangement joins TRBV11-2 to TRBJ2-1, with TRBD2 as a possible D gene (6 bases). The sample comprised peripheral blood. The CDR3 nucleotides read TGTGCCAGCAGCCGTCGGTTGGAGGGCCTTTACAATGAGCAGTTCTTC. It codes for CASSRRLEGLYNEQFF.